This T cell receptor beta chain was recovered during a study of tumor and adjacent non-tumor tissue in lung cancer. Overall study results and limits: Normal lung showed higher cumulative top 100 clone frequency than tumor. Significantly higher TCR diversity was found in tumor than normal lung.

No cell sorting was done before RNA was extracted from the tissue. The CDR3 length is 16 residues. In germline, CDR1 is MNHEY, CDR2 SVGAGI. With respect to this clonotype: Its cognate antigen is unknown. One end of the junction does not line up with germline, which may come from a read error.

The library came from three nested PCR rounds adapted from ARM-PCR protocols. MiXCR, applied by TCRdb to the multiplex PCR reads, yields one record per CDR3 protein. In the table there are around 70,000 distinct CDR3 sequences, roughly 56% of which are singletons. The specimen was lung tumor tissue. The gene calls are TRBV6-5 and TRBJ1-3; 9 nucleotides agree with TRBD1. The TCR was taken from a man aged 45-60 years with non-small cell lung cancer. The CDR3 nucleotides are TGTGCCAGCAGCAGCCCGGACAGGGGACTTGGAAACACCATATATTTC. It codes for CASSSPDRGLGNTIYF.